The source of this T cell receptor beta chain is a study of OX40 agonist ivuxolimab in advanced cancers. Whole-study findings and limits: Average numbers of expanded clones were greater in CD8+ T cells than in CD4+. Partial responders receiving 0.1-3.0 mg/kg showed among the lowest clonal expansion.

As concerns this clone: The target antigen is unknown.

This CDR3 contains 15 residues. Trimming took off 11 bases at V and 4 bases at J, with 20 bases between the two ends. Germline CDR1 is MNHNS and CDR2 is SASEGT. The method was immunoSEQ multiplex PCR; TCRdb's version includes in-frame clones alone and lacks a portion of them. The sample holds 120,000 or so clones, around 93% seen once. The chain carries TRBV6-1 and TRBJ2-2, with D uncertain. The material was CD4+ or CD8+ T cells sorted from blood, obtained in a trial of the OX40 agonist ivuxolimab. The origin of this receptor is an adult with an advanced solid tumor such as melanoma, head and neck, liver or kidney cancer. The CDR3 coding sequence is TGTGCCGTAACTCCAGAGCCCGATTTCACCGGGGAGCTGTTTTTT. Encoded protein: CAVTPEPDFTGELFF.